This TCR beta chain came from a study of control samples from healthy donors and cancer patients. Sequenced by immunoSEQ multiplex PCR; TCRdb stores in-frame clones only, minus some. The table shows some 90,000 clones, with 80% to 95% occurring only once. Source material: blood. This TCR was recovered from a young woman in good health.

CDR3 bases: TGTGCCAGCGGGGGGAGGATGAACACTGAAGCTTTCTTT. It translates to CASGGRMNTEAFF. The chain recombines TRBV28 with TRBJ1-1; the D gene is possibly TRBD1 (5 bases). V lost 8 bases, J lost 0 bases, and 10 bases lay in between. There are 13 residues in the CDR3. CDR1 is MDHEN, CDR2 SYDVKM, per germline.